These 15 T cell receptor beta chains were all obtained from the same sample, sequenced in a study of cytomegalovirus exposure and HLA in healthy donors. Amplification used 60 Vbeta primers and 13 Jbeta primers. Only in-frame clones appear in the TCRdb table, and some are missing; sequencing was by immunoSEQ multiplex PCR. This table lists tens of thousands of clones. Material: PBMCs. Receptors originate from a woman aged 18-29 years in good health and CMV-seronegative.

This sequence joins TRBV6-1 and TRBJ1-2; D may be TRBD1 (5 bases). The CDR3 is 13 amino acids. V dropped 7 bases and J dropped 7 bases, with 16 bases sitting between them. Germline V gives CDR1 MNHNS, CDR2 SASEGT. The CDR3 here is CASTTALVGGYTF. Here the CDR3 DNA reads TGTGCCAGCACGACAGCCTTAGTGGGTGGCTACACCTTC.

The chain joins TRBV7-2 to TRBJ2-7; 11 bases align to TRBD2. Germline CDR1 reads SGHTA; CDR2 reads FQGNSA. After removal of 3 bases from V and 4 bases from J, the junction contained 8 bases not matched to a gene. There are 16 residues in the CDR3. This chain's CDR3 is CASSFLLAGAGYEQYF. CDR3 nucleotide sequence: TGTGCCAGCAGCTTCCTACTAGCGGGAGCTGGTTACGAGCAGTACTTC.

The V call is TRBV7-3, the J call TRBJ2-1, with a possible D match to TRBD2 (6 bases). Germline V gene sequence: CDR1 SGHTA, CDR2 FQGTGA. This CDR3 comprises 14 residues. The V and J ends lost 0 bases and 12 bases respectively, with 15 bases between them. In nucleotides, the CDR3 is TGTGCCAGCAGCTTAACGGGGGGAACAGGTGGGCAGTTCTTC. It translates to CASSLTGGTGGQFF.

The J gene is TRBJ2-3, the V gene TRBV4-1; D gene unclear. The CDR3 sequence is 11 residues long. Trimming cost V 2 bases and J 5 bases, with 2 bases left between them. Germline loops: CDR1 MGHRA, CDR2 YSYEKL. Here the CDR3 reads CASSQLDTQYF. CDR3 DNA sequence: TGCGCCAGCAGCCAACTAGATACGCAGTATTTT.

The chain uses TRBV29-1 and TRBJ2-7; 9 bases fit TRBD1. V shed 4 bases and J 2 bases; nucleotides not matched to a gene: 3. Germline V gene sequence: CDR1 SQVTM, CDR2 ANQGSEA. This CDR3 region has 13 residues. The CDR3 DNA is TGCAGCGTTGCACAGGGGGCGGCCTACGAGCAGTACTTC. It specifies CSVAQGAAYEQYF.

V is TRBV6-6 and J is TRBJ1-2; D ambiguous. The CDR3 runs 13 residues. Germline lookup yields CDR1 MNHNY and CDR2 SVGAGI (reference sequence). V dropped 0 bases and J dropped 6 bases, with 8 bases sitting between them. The CDR3 coding sequence is TGTGCCAGCAGTTACTCGAGGGCGGATGGCTACACCTTC. This sequence encodes CASSYSRADGYTF.

The chain uses TRBV5-5 and TRBJ1-2, with 8 positions matching TRBD1. The CDR3 contains 16 residues. Germline CDR1 SGHKS, CDR2 YYEKEE (reference sequence). After removal of 4 bases from V and 8 bases from J, the junction contained 16 bases not matched to a gene. CDR3 nucleotides: TGTGCCAGCAGCCCCGGCGCAGGGGGCGCGGTGGGGGGCTACACCTTC. Residues: CASSPGAGGAVGGYTF.

The chain links TRBV5-4 to TRBJ2-2; 8 nucleotides match TRBD2. Losses at the gene ends were 1 base for V and 1 base for J; bases not matched to a gene: 6. The CDR3 has 17 amino acids. Germline CDR1 is SGHNT and CDR2 is YYREEE (reference sequence). The CDR3 DNA reads as TGTGCCAGCAGCTTGAGGGTAGCGGGACTGAACACCGGGGAGCTGTTTTTT. Translated: CASSLRVAGLNTGELFF.

This chain connects TRBV19 to TRBJ1-2, with TRBD1 matching 8 bases. V gave up 6 bases and J gave up 7 bases; unmatched junction bases: 7. The CDR3 spans 13 residues. Germline loops: CDR1 LNHDA, CDR2 SQIVND (reference sequence). The CDR3 DNA sequence: TGTGCCAGTAGAAAGCAGGGGGCGCCTGGCTACACCTTC. This encodes CASRKQGAPGYTF. The full variable domain, with the rest looked up from reference TRBV19 and TRBJ1-2, is DGGITQSPKYLFRKEGQNVTLSCEQNLNHDAMYWYRQDPGQGLRLIYYSQIVNDFQKGDIAEGYSVSREKKESFPLTVTSAQKNPTAFYLCASRKQGAPGYTFGSGTRLTVV.

The V and J genes are TRBV9 and TRBJ1-5; 8 nucleotides align to TRBD1. This CDR3 has 15 amino acids. The V gene end was trimmed by 3 bases and the J gene end by 3 bases; junction bases not matched to a gene: 5. Germline V gene lookup returns CDR1 SGDLS and CDR2 YYNGEE. The CDR3 sequence: CASSGQGWANQPQHF. CDR3 DNA: TGTGCCAGCAGCGGACAGGGGTGGGCCAATCAGCCCCAGCATTTT. The full variable domain, its missing parts supplied by reference TRBV9 and TRBJ1-5, is DSGVTQTPKHLITATGQRVTLRCSPRSGDLSVYWYQQSLDQGLQFLIQYYNGEERAKGNILERFSAQQFPDLHSELNLSSLELGDSALYFCASSGQGWANQPQHFGDGTRLSIL.

The chain joins TRBV29-1 to TRBJ2-7, with a possible D match to TRBD1 (7 bases). Germline assignment: CDR1 SQVTM and CDR2 ANQGSEA. The CDR3 covers 13 residues. The V gene lost 7 bases and the J gene lost 2 bases, with 15 bases spanning the gap. CDR3 protein: CSAGAGQTYEQYF. The CDR3 nucleotides are TGCAGCGCAGGGGCGGGACAGACCTACGAGCAGTACTTC.

This rearrangement joins TRBV11-3 to TRBJ2-7; D is undetermined. The CDR3 sequence is 11 residues long. Trimming left V 4 bases short and J 2 bases short, with 3 bases between. Germline V CDR1 and CDR2: SGHNT, YENEEA. The chain's CDR3 is CASSSTYEQYF. The CDR3 DNA sequence: TGTGCCAGCAGCTCCACCTACGAGCAGTACTTC.

The rearrangement links TRBV5-1 to TRBJ2-3; TRBD2 matches 8 bases. This CDR3 region has 18 residues. Germline CDR1 and CDR2: SGHRS and YFSETQ. V shed 3 bases, J shed 9 bases, and the junction held 21 bases outside the gene matches. CDR3 coding DNA: TGCGCCAGCAGCTCGCCAGGGCTCCCGGGGGGGCCTGCGAGGACGCAGTATTTT. This codes for CASSSPGLPGGPARTQYF. The full variable domain, completed using reference TRBV5-1 and TRBJ2-3, is KAGVTQTPRYLIKTRGQQVTLSCSPISGHRSVSWYQQTPGQGLQFLFEYFSETQRNKGNFPGRFSGRQFSNSRSEMNVSTLELGDSALYLCASSSPGLPGGPARTQYFGPGTRLTVL.

The chain has TRBV4-1 and TRBJ2-7; D is possibly TRBD1 (6 bases). Trimming took off 3 bases at V and 2 bases at J, with 14 bases between the two ends. The CDR3 sequence is 15 residues long. Looked up from germline, CDR1 is MGHRA and CDR2 is YSYEKL. CDR3 sequence reads: CASSQTYGTPYEQYF. DNA for the CDR3: TGCGCCAGCAGCCAGACGTATGGGACACCCTACGAGCAGTACTTC.

This chain joins TRBV6-5 and TRBJ1-3; unclear D gene. Trimming left V 0 bases short and J 4 bases short, with 7 bases between. The CDR3 length is 14 residues. CDR1 and CDR2 from the germline V gene are MNHEY and SVGAGI. The CDR3 nucleotides read TGTGCCAGCAGTTACTCGTTTTCGGGAAACACCATATATTTT. It encodes CASSYSFSGNTIYF.